The 30 T cell receptor beta chains in this list originate from one sample, sequenced in a study. Treg sorting used a CD4+CD25+CD127-/low gate. TCRdb re-analysed the 5' RACE reads in MiXCR, keeping a single row per CDR3 protein. The sample comprises about 59,000 distinct CDR3 sequences, under 25% of which are singletons, and roughly 2.9% rests with the top ten. The specimen was tumor-infiltrating Tregs sorted from the breast tumor. The receptors here all came from a female donor with breast cancer.

This clonotype was seen only a few times. Its ends do not fully match the called genes, so a read error is possible. V gene TRBV5-1 combines with J gene TRBJ1-1, with D maybe TRBD1 (5 bases). Germline CDR1 and CDR2: SGHRS and YFSETQ. The CDR3 has 14 residues. Here the CDR3 reads CASTEGLMNTEASF. The CDR3 bases are TGCGCCAGCACGGAGGGGCTCATGAACACTGAAGCTTCCTTT.

This clonotype was recorded a few times. The chain couples TRBV7-9 to TRBJ1-2, with D unresolved. The CDR3 is 12 residues long. Germline CDR1 and CDR2: SEHNR and FQNEAQ (reference sequence). V was trimmed by 8 bases and J by 3 bases, leaving 10 bases between them. This CDR3 is CASEEVDYGYTF. CDR3 sequence (DNA): TGTGCCAGCGAGGAAGTGGACTATGGCTACACCTTC.

The V call is TRBV7-9, the J call TRBJ2-7; perhaps D is TRBD1 or TRBD2 (5 bases each). The CDR3 has 15 amino acids. The V and J ends lost 4 bases and 5 bases respectively, with 18 bases between them. The germline V gene encodes CDR1 SEHNR and CDR2 FQNEAQ (reference sequence). This CDR3 reads CASSSWDVRRDEQYF. DNA for the CDR3: TGTGCCAGCAGCTCCTGGGACGTTAGACGAGACGAGCAGTACTTC.

As to this clonotype: Lacking the conserved final phenylalanine or tryptophan, this CDR3 likely reflects a read error. The rearrangement uses TRBV20-1 and TRBJ2-7; 11 positions agree with TRBD2. Germline CDR1 reads DFQATT; CDR2 reads SNEGSKA (reference sequence). This CDR3 spans 15 amino acids. In DNA form, the CDR3 reads TGCAGCCTTCACGAATCTAGCGGGAGGTCGGACGAGCAGTACCTC. This encodes CSLHESSGRSDEQYL.

With regard to this clonotype: A read error may produce the germline difference seen at one junction end. The V call is TRBV5-1, the J call TRBJ2-7, with 10 bases fitting TRBD2. CDR3 length equals 14 residues. Germline lookup yields CDR1 SGHRS and CDR2 YFSETQ. CDR3 residues: CASSLRTSGYERYF. CDR3 coding DNA: TGCGCCAGCAGCTTGAGGACTAGCGGCTACGAGCGGTACTTC.

On this clonotype itself: A read error may explain this, as a much larger clone is one base away. V gene TRBV11-2 combines with J gene TRBJ2-1; maybe TRBD2 (5 bases). The germline V gene encodes CDR1 SGHAT and CDR2 FQNNGV. The CDR3 length is 15 residues. Deletions cut 1 base from V and 3 bases from J, with 10 bases between. CDR3 in amino acids: CASSLGASHYNEQFF. CDR3 nucleotides: TGTGCCAGCAGCTTAGGAGCTAGCCACTACAATGAGCAGTTCTTC.

The V gene is TRBV5-1, the J gene TRBJ2-4, with a weak D call TRBD2 (5 bases). Germline V gene lookup returns CDR1 SGHRS and CDR2 YFSETQ. V lost 5 bases and J 7 bases, leaving 16 bases between the germline ends. CDR3 length: 14 residues. The CDR3 here is CASSLTGFENIQYF. The CDR3 region has the DNA TGCGCCAGCAGTCTGACGGGGTTCGAGAACATTCAGTACTTC.

This clonotype ranks as medium-sized. This rearrangement joins TRBV12-3 or TRBV12-4 to TRBJ1-3; possibly TRBD1 for D (5 bases). The CDR3 sequence is 15 residues long. V was pared by 5 bases and J by 3 bases, with 14 bases between. As DNA, the CDR3 is TGTGCCAGCAGTCCCGTTCTCGGGGGTGGAAACACCATATATTTT. It specifies CASSPVLGGGNTIYF.

A single count supports this clonotype. One base away lies a much larger clone, so this may be a sequencing read error. This sequence joins TRBV6-5 and TRBJ2-1, with D unclear. Germline V CDR1 and CDR2: MNHEY, SVGAGI. This CDR3 is built from 15 residues. The CDR3 here is CASGSQVVLGNKQFF. CDR3 bases: TGTGCCAGCGGCTCCCAAGTGGTTTTGGGCAATAAGCAGTTCTTC.

The rearrangement uses TRBV7-2 and TRBJ2-1; 8 bases fit TRBD2. Germline assignment: CDR1 SGHTA and CDR2 FQGNSA. V dropped 4 bases and J dropped 8; count of bases not matched to a gene: 16. The CDR3 covers 17 residues. The CDR3 spells CASSYTRPAGVRYEQFF. The DNA of the CDR3 is TGTGCCAGCAGCTATACTCGCCCAGCGGGAGTTCGTTATGAGCAGTTCTTC.

This clonotype was counted a few times. The chain recombines TRBV5-5 with TRBJ2-7, with TRBD2 matching 9 bases. The ends lost 4 bases at V and 3 bases at J; junction bases unmatched: 8. The germline V gene encodes CDR1 SGHKS and CDR2 YYEKEE (reference sequence). The CDR3 length is 15 residues. This CDR3 is CASSPGTSRNYEQYF. As DNA, the CDR3 is TGTGCCAGCAGCCCCGGGACTAGCAGAAACTACGAGCAGTACTTC.

J is TRBJ2-7 and V is TRBV20-1, with 8 bases lining up with TRBD1. The CDR3 consists of 13 residues. The V gene's germline CDR1 is DFQATT and CDR2 SNEGSKA (reference sequence). The CDR3 coding sequence is TGCAGCCTACACACAGGGGGTAGCTACGAGCAGTACTTC. It encodes CSLHTGGSYEQYF.

V and J are TRBV7-9 and TRBJ1-1; maybe TRBD1 (5 bases). The CDR3 length is 15 residues. Trimming took off 4 bases at V and 1 base at J, with 13 bases between the two ends. Germline-derived CDR1 and CDR2 are SEHNR and FQNEAQ (reference sequence). The CDR3 region is CASSSRPGGNTEAFF. The CDR3 nucleotides read TGTGCCAGCAGCTCCCGCCCGGGGGGGAACACTGAAGCTTTCTTT.

V is TRBV9 and J is TRBJ2-1; TRBD2 aligns across 8 bases. The germline V gene has CDR1 SGDLS and CDR2 YYNGEE. The CDR3 runs 15 residues. V lost 4 bases and J lost 7; bases outside the gene matches: 10. The CDR3 loop is CASSTRPTSVNEQFF. The CDR3, as DNA: TGTGCCAGCAGCACCCGGCCGACTAGCGTGAATGAGCAGTTCTTC.

The V and J genes are TRBV4-2 and TRBJ2-7, with D tentatively TRBD2 (6 bases). Per germline, CDR1 LGHNA and CDR2 YNFKEQ. The V end lost 0 bases, the J end lost 3 bases, and 12 bases lay between the germline ends. CDR3 length: 15 residues. The CDR3 DNA follows: TGTGCCAGCAGCCAAGACGGGCGGGAAAACTACGAGCAGTACTTC. Translation: CASSQDGRENYEQYF.

This clonotype occurred many times. The V and J genes are TRBV20-1 and TRBJ2-7, with unresolved D. The germline gives CDR1 DFQATT, CDR2 SNEGSKA (reference sequence). The CDR3 sequence is 14 residues long. V lost 0 bases, J lost 3 bases, and 12 bases lay in between. CDR3 in DNA: TGCAGTGCTAGAGAGCGACTTGCCCACTACGAGCAGTACTTC. This encodes CSARERLAHYEQYF.

As for this clonotype: This may be a read error, as it is one base from a much larger clone. V and J are TRBV12-3 or TRBV12-4 and TRBJ2-6, with a weak D call TRBD1 (5 bases). This CDR3 spans 14 amino acids. CDR3 protein: CASSRTAGANALTF. CDR3 DNA sequence: TGTGCCAGCAGCCGTACAGCTGGGGCCAACGCCCTGACTTTC.

This clonotype showed up just a few times. This rearrangement joins TRBV28 to TRBJ1-2; D is ambiguous. V shed 3 bases and J shed 0 bases, with 5 bases lying between them. The CDR3 consists of 13 residues. Germline-derived CDR1 and CDR2 are MDHEN and SYDVKM. CDR3 sequence reads: CASSFRSNYGYTF. The CDR3 DNA reads TGTGCCAGCAGTTTCCGGTCTAACTATGGCTACACCTTC.

The chain is built from TRBV2 and TRBJ1-1; 7 bases map to TRBD1. Trimming at V came to 5 bases and at J to 4 bases, leaving 4 bases not matched to a gene. The CDR3 covers 13 residues. The V gene's germline CDR1 is SNHLY and CDR2 FYNNEI. CDR3 amino acids: CASSSAGGTEAFF. The CDR3, as DNA: TGTGCCAGCAGTAGCGCAGGGGGCACTGAAGCTTTCTTT.

Ten or more counts support this clonotype. CDR3: CASSFKDRGPYSGYTF. CDR3 in DNA: TGTGCCAGCAGCTTTAAGGACAGGGGGCCCTATTCTGGCTACACCTTC. This sequence joins TRBV5-6 and TRBJ1-2; 11 nucleotides match TRBD1. This CDR3 is 16 amino acids long. Germline values: CDR1 SGHDT, CDR2 YYEEEE. V was clipped by 2 bases and J by 7 bases; unmatched bases: 10.

Only a few counts were recorded for this clonotype. The rearrangement uses TRBV7-6 and TRBJ2-7, with TRBD1 matching 7 bases. The CDR3 consists of 15 residues. V shed 0 bases and J 6 bases; nucleotides not matched to a gene: 8. Germline V gene data show CDR1 as SGHVS and CDR2 as FNYEAQ. Written as DNA, the CDR3 is TGTGCCAGCAGCTTAGCCCCACGACAGGGTAGCGAGCAGTACTTC. Translated: CASSLAPRQGSEQYF.

The genes are TRBV6-2 or TRBV6-3 and TRBJ2-7, with TRBD2 identical over 11 bases. V gave up 6 bases and J gave up 2 bases; unmatched junction bases: 6. The CDR3 covers 15 residues. Germline loops: CDR1 MNHEY, CDR2 SVGEGT. The CDR3 spells CASRPTSGSPYEQYV. DNA for the CDR3: TGTGCCAGCAGGCCAACTAGCGGGAGTCCCTACGAGCAGTACGTC.

The chain joins TRBV7-2 to TRBJ1-5, with D maybe TRBD1 (6 bases). CDR1 and CDR2 (germline): SGHTA, FQGNSA. The CDR3 consists of 15 residues. Trimming shortened V by 7 bases and J by 3 bases, and 16 bases separated the two germline ends. The CDR3 nucleotides are TGTGCCAGCACCGAAGGGGGGACGGACAATCAGCCCCAGCATTTT. It translates to CASTEGGTDNQPQHF.

The V call is TRBV6-5, the J call TRBJ1-1, with a possible D match to TRBD1 (6 bases). The CDR3 is made up of 15 amino acids. Deletions cut 0 bases from V and 4 bases from J, with 12 bases between. In germline, CDR1 is MNHEY, CDR2 SVGAGI. CDR3 nucleotides: TGTGCCAGCAGTTACTCATCGGGGGCGGGCACTGAAGCTTTCTTT. This codes for CASSYSSGAGTEAFF.

On this clonotype: A much bigger clone sits one base away, suggesting this may be a read error. V and J are TRBV7-2 and TRBJ1-1; D unclear. CDR3 length equals 15 residues. Germline-derived CDR1 and CDR2 are SGHTA and FQGNSA. Trimming shortened V by 5 bases and J by 1 base, and 14 bases separated the two germline ends. CDR3 nucleotide sequence: TGTGCCAGCAGCCCTCGTGGGATAGGGAACACTGAAGCTTTCTTT. It translates to CASSPRGIGNTEAFF.

On this clonotype itself: A much larger clone lies one base from this, so it may be a read error. The CDR3 end shows no conserved phenylalanine or tryptophan, and so a read error is likely. In DNA, the CDR3 is TGTGCCGGCGGGACAGGGGGCGCTTCTCGGACCGAGCAGTACTCC. This codes for CAGGTGGASRTEQYS. The rearrangement links TRBV2 to TRBJ2-7; 12 nucleotides agree with TRBD1. The ends lost 11 bases at V and 6 bases at J; junction bases unmatched: 14. This CDR3 has 15 residues. Germline V gene lookup returns CDR1 SNHLY and CDR2 FYNNEI.

The chain combines TRBV9 with TRBJ2-1; a possible D gene is TRBD2 (5 bases). V was trimmed by 6 bases and J by 5 bases, leaving 18 bases between them. This CDR3 comprises 15 residues. From germline, CDR1 is SGDLS and CDR2 YYNGEE. The CDR3 loop reads CASTRSGLWNNEQFF. The CDR3 DNA sequence: TGTGCCAGCACGAGAAGCGGATTATGGAACAATGAGCAGTTCTTC.

V gene TRBV20-1 combines with J gene TRBJ2-4; 8 nucleotides agree with TRBD1. From germline, CDR1 is DFQATT and CDR2 SNEGSKA (reference sequence). This CDR3 spans 17 amino acids. V shed 0 bases, J shed 0 bases, and the junction held 7 bases outside the gene matches. CDR3 loop: CSAREGQGALAKNIQYF. Here the CDR3 DNA reads TGCAGTGCTAGAGAAGGGCAGGGGGCGTTAGCCAAAAACATTCAGTACTTC.

The sample holds a few counts of this clonotype. This rearrangement joins TRBV12-3 or TRBV12-4 to TRBJ2-1; unclear D gene. V lost 7 bases, J lost 4 bases, and 11 bases lay in between. The CDR3 sequence is 13 residues long. The CDR3 reads CASTLSLYNEQFF. CDR3 DNA sequence: TGTGCCAGCACCCTATCATTATACAATGAGCAGTTCTTC.

This clonotype showed up just a few times. CDR3 nucleotides: TGCGCCAGCAGCTCAGGGGGCGGCCGCGCAGATACGCAGTATTTT. Protein product: CASSSGGGRADTQYF. The rearrangement joins TRBV5-1 to TRBJ2-3, with 8 nucleotides matching TRBD1. CDR3 length: 15 amino acids. CDR1 is SGHRS, CDR2 YFSETQ, per germline. V dropped 3 bases and J dropped 4; count of bases not matched to a gene: 7.